The 32 T cell receptor beta chains below were found in one sample sequenced in a study of human T cells and chemical hapten exposure. TCRdb re-called the RACE reads through MiXCR, storing one row per CDR3 protein. The sample consists of 90,000 to 120,000 distinct CDR3 sequences, 11% of them appearing once. Described time point: patch test 1, 2 weeks after DPC sensitization. Treatment: therapeutic diphenylcyclopropenone sensitization with weekly scalp DPC. Source: whole blood, taken in connection with sensitization to the hapten diphenylcyclopropenone (DPC). These receptors were collected from a woman aged 35 to 49 with alopecia areata. Some clones in this sample may be carry-over from other donors' samples.

This chain connects TRBV4-3 to TRBJ1-1, with D unclear. Germline-derived CDR1 and CDR2 are LGHNA and YSLEER. V lost 0 bases, J lost 7 bases, and 15 bases lay in between. CDR3 length: 15 residues. The CDR3, as DNA: TGCGCCAGCAGCCAAGATTCGGGCAGGCCAATTGAAGCTTTCTTT. Its translation is CASSQDSGRPIEAFF.

This clonotype came up a few times. The chain has TRBV27 and TRBJ2-7; 12 positions match TRBD1. Germline lookup yields CDR1 MNHEY and CDR2 SMNVEV (reference sequence). The V segment lost 5 bases and the J segment 5 bases; nucleotides outside the gene matches: 7. The CDR3 loop spans 15 amino acids. The CDR3 here is CASSPTGQGAHEQYF. CDR3 DNA: TGTGCCAGCAGTCCTACGGGACAGGGGGCCCACGAGCAGTACTTC.

There are many counts of this clonotype. The chain has TRBV5-1 and TRBJ2-7, with 12 bases fitting TRBD1. The CDR3 extends over 15 amino acids. The germline V gene has CDR1 SGHRS and CDR2 YFSETQ. V lost 6 bases to trimming and J lost 9 bases; unmatched junction nucleotides: 13. CDR3: CASTSSGTGGLRQYF. CDR3 bases: TGCGCCAGCACCAGCTCCGGGACAGGGGGCCTTAGGCAGTACTTC.

The sample holds a few counts of this clonotype. The rearrangement links TRBV29-1 to TRBJ2-5; TRBD1 is a possible D gene (7 bases). This CDR3 region has 13 residues. The germline V gene has CDR1 SQVTM and CDR2 ANQGSEA. V lost 7 bases and J 2 bases, leaving 14 bases between the germline ends. The CDR3 DNA is TGCAGCGGAAGGAGGGACAGACAAGAGACCCAGTACTTC. It translates to CSGRRDRQETQYF. Full variable domain (remainder filled in from reference TRBV29-1 and TRBJ2-5): SAVISQKPSRDICQRGTSLTIQCQVDSQVTMMFWYRQQPGQSLTLIATANQGSEATYESGFVIDKFPISRPNLTFSTLTVSNMSPEDSSIYLCSGRRDRQETQYFGPGTRLLVL.

With regard to this clonotype: At one end the junction does not follow the germline gene, possibly because of a read error. The CDR3 loop reads CASSLAGQGEQYF. The CDR3 DNA follows: TGTGCTAGCAGCTTGGCAGGGCAGGGCGAGCAGTACTTC. J is TRBJ2-7 and V is TRBV7-7, with D perhaps TRBD1 (5 bases). This CDR3 is 13 amino acids long. Germline V gives CDR1 SSHAT, CDR2 FNYEAQ (reference sequence).

This clonotype was detected ten times or more. The rearrangement links TRBV7-6 to TRBJ2-3; a weak D match, TRBD2 (6 bases). Germline-derived CDR1 and CDR2 are SGHVS and FNYEAQ. V lost 1 base, J lost 0 bases, and 17 bases lay in between. The length of the CDR3 is 18 residues. The CDR3 DNA reads as TGTGCCAGCAGCTTAGTGCGTCCAGCGGGCACTAGCACAGATACGCAGTATTTT. Amino acids: CASSLVRPAGTSTDTQYF.

This clonotype was counted a few times. The chain has TRBV14 and TRBJ2-5; 10 bases align to TRBD1. The CDR3 has 16 residues. The V gene's germline CDR1 is SGHDN and CDR2 FVKESK. Unmatched junction bases numbered 5, after V lost 4 bases and J lost 0 bases. CDR3 coding DNA: TGTGCCAGCAGCCCGGGGGACAGGGGCTACCAAGAGACCCAGTACTTC. Its translation is CASSPGDRGYQETQYF.

This clonotype was observed a handful of times. In DNA form, the CDR3 reads TGTGCCAGCAGCTTAGCGGCAGGGATACTCTGTGATAGCAATCAGCCCCAGCATTTT. Translating gives CASSLAAGILCDSNQPQHF. The J gene is TRBJ1-5, the V gene TRBV11-3, with D possibly being TRBD1 (5 bases). The CDR3 contains 19 residues. The V and J ends lost 1 base and 0 bases respectively, with 19 bases between them. Germline loops: CDR1 SGHNT, CDR2 YENEEA. The full variable domain, its missing parts supplied by reference TRBV11-3 and TRBJ1-5, is EAGVVQSPRYKIIEKKQPVAFWCNPISGHNTLYWYLQNLGQGPELLIRYENEEAVDDSQLPKDRFSAERLKGVDSTLKIQPAELGDSAVYLCASSLAAGILCDSNQPQHFGDGTRLSIL.

This clonotype was counted only a few times. This chain uses TRBV18 with TRBJ2-5; maybe TRBD1 (6 bases). CDR3 length equals 14 residues. The germline gives CDR1 KGHSH, CDR2 LQKENI. V dropped 3 bases and J dropped 2 bases, with 10 bases sitting between them. CDR3 sequence (DNA): TGTGCCAGCTCACCGATGGGGGCTCAAGAGACCCAGTACTTC. It is translated as CASSPMGAQETQYF.

This clonotype was found a few times. The V and J genes are TRBV30 and TRBJ2-2; TRBD2 matches 11 bases. V trimming: 3 bases; J trimming: 4 bases; junction bases outside the gene matches: 7. The CDR3 runs 16 residues. Germline values: CDR1 GTSNPN, CDR2 SVGIG (reference sequence). DNA of the CDR3: TGTGCCTGGAGACTCGGACTAGCGGGTAGCACCGGGGAGCTGTTTTTT. It yields the protein CAWRLGLAGSTGELFF.

The chain recombines TRBV7-2 with TRBJ2-4; 7 nucleotides line up with TRBD1. This CDR3 has 16 residues. The junction had 8 bases not matched to a gene; V was cut back by 1 base and J by 5 bases. Per the germline V gene, CDR1 is SGHTA and CDR2 is FQGNSA. The chain's CDR3 is CASSLGGTVEQNIQYF. CDR3 in DNA: TGTGCCAGCAGCTTAGGAGGGACAGTTGAGCAAAACATTCAGTACTTC.

Ten or more counts support this clonotype. The rearrangement joins TRBV28 to TRBJ1-2, with 10 nucleotides matching TRBD1. The CDR3 totals 14 residues. Per the germline V gene, CDR1 is MDHEN and CDR2 is SYDVKM. After removal of 6 bases from V and 4 bases from J, the junction contained 5 bases not matched to a gene. DNA for the CDR3: TGTGCCAGCAGCTATGGGACAGGGGCCTATGGCTACACCTTC. Its protein product is CASSYGTGAYGYTF.

At least ten counts were recorded for this clonotype. The chain combines TRBV19 with TRBJ2-2, with TRBD2 matching over 8 bases. V was clipped by 7 bases and J by 5 bases; unmatched bases: 9. The CDR3 totals 15 residues. CDR1 is LNHDA and CDR2 is SQIVND in the germline V gene (reference sequence). CDR3 loop: CASTKAGARTGELFF. The CDR3 coding sequence is TGTGCCAGTACCAAAGCGGGGGCCAGAACCGGGGAGCTGTTTTTT.

The gene calls are TRBV12-3 or TRBV12-4 and TRBJ1-2; unclear D gene. The V end lost 0 bases, the J end lost 1 base, and 6 bases lay between the germline ends. CDR3 length: 14 amino acids. The CDR3 sequence: CASSLAAVNYGYTF. The CDR3 coding sequence is TGTGCCAGCAGTTTAGCGGCGGTTAACTATGGCTACACCTTC.

Only a few counts were recorded for this clonotype. J is TRBJ2-7 and V is TRBV20-1; the match to TRBD2 covers 7 bases. The trim removed 2 bases at V and 2 bases at J, leaving 9 bases unmatched. Germline CDR1 reads DFQATT; CDR2 reads SNEGSKA (reference sequence). The length of the CDR3 is 15 residues. The CDR3 spells CSARQPMTSPYEQYF. In DNA, the CDR3 is TGCAGTGCTAGACAACCGATGACTAGCCCCTACGAGCAGTACTTC.

The genes are TRBV9 and TRBJ2-2; tentatively, D is TRBD1 (5 bases). In germline, CDR1 is SGDLS, CDR2 YYNGEE. This CDR3 has 14 residues. The V end was cut by 6 bases, the J end by 1 base, with 10 bases between. CDR3 loop: CASTQTENTGELFF. For the CDR3, the DNA is TGTGCCAGCACCCAGACAGAGAACACCGGGGAGCTGTTTTTT.

The chain links TRBV29-1 to TRBJ2-5, with 9 bases aligning to TRBD2. Looked up from germline, CDR1 is SQVTM and CDR2 is ANQGSEA. V lost 1 base to trimming and J lost 5 bases; unmatched junction nucleotides: 5. This CDR3 is 14 amino acids long. The CDR3 coding sequence is TGCAGCGTTGAAGGCGGGGGGGTTGAGGAGACCCAGTACTTC. It translates to CSVEGGGVEETQYF. The variable domain in full, with the rest retrieved from reference TRBV29-1 and TRBJ2-5, is SAVISQKPSRDICQRGTSLTIQCQVDSQVTMMFWYRQQPGQSLTLIATANQGSEATYESGFVIDKFPISRPNLTFSTLTVSNMSPEDSSIYLCSVEGGGVEETQYFGPGTRLLVL.

Of note for this clonotype: Since a much larger clone is just one base distant, this may be a read error. In nucleotides, the CDR3 is TGTGCCAACAGCTTAGGCGGGAGCACAGATACGCAGTATTTT. Protein: CANSLGGSTDTQYF. This chain uses TRBV7-2 with TRBJ2-3; TRBD2 is a possible D gene (5 bases). The CDR3 is made up of 14 amino acids. Germline CDR1 SGHTA, CDR2 FQGNSA.

The gene calls are TRBV12-3 or TRBV12-4 and TRBJ1-1, with D possibly being TRBD1 (6 bases). V lost 7 bases and J lost 3, with 15 bases in between. This CDR3 comprises 14 residues. The CDR3 is CASIPTGRYTEAFF. CDR3 sequence (DNA): TGTGCCAGCATCCCCACAGGGAGGTACACTGAAGCTTTCTTT.

This clonotype has more than one count but fewer than ten. This sequence joins TRBV4-2 and TRBJ2-6; D is perhaps TRBD1 (6 bases). Trimming took 3 bases from V and 3 from J, leaving 15 bases between them. The CDR3 consists of 17 residues. Per germline, CDR1 LGHNA and CDR2 YNFKEQ. The CDR3, as DNA: TGTGCCAGCAGCCAGGAGGACGCAGGGGTTGGGGCCAACGTCCTGACTTTC. Its protein is CASSQEDAGVGANVLTF.

This sequence joins TRBV5-1 and TRBJ2-7; 10 nucleotides align to TRBD2. Losses at the gene ends were 2 bases for V and 2 bases for J; bases not matched to a gene: 4. The germline gives CDR1 SGHRS, CDR2 YFSETQ. This CDR3 is 15 amino acids long. The CDR3 DNA reads as TGCGCCAGCAGCTTAGCTAGCGGGAGCACCTACGAGCAGTACTTC. Amino acids: CASSLASGSTYEQYF.

CDR3 sequence (DNA): TGTGCCAGCAGCTTCACGGAGGGAAATGAGCAGTTCTTC. Residues: CASSFTEGNEQFF. The V gene is TRBV7-9, the J gene TRBJ2-1, with a possible D match to TRBD2 (6 bases). Trimming removed 3 bases from V and 7 bases from J, with 10 bases in between. The length of the CDR3 is 13 residues. CDR1 and CDR2 from the germline V gene are SEHNR and FQNEAQ (reference sequence). The full variable domain, rest sourced from reference TRBV7-9 and TRBJ2-1, is DTGVSQNPRHKITKRGQNVTFRCDPISEHNRLYWYRQTLGQGPEFLTYFQNEAQLEKSRLLSDRFSAERPKGSFSTLEIQRTEQGDSAMYLCASSFTEGNEQFFGPGTRLTVL.

This clonotype has a handful of counts. The V gene is TRBV2, the J gene TRBJ2-1; 10 bases are shared with TRBD2. From germline, CDR1 is SNHLY and CDR2 FYNNEI. CDR3 length equals 15 residues. With V trimmed by 3 bases and J by 6 bases, 5 bases remained unmatched. The CDR3 sequence is CASSEGLARANEQFF. The CDR3 coding sequence is TGTGCCAGCAGTGAGGGACTAGCGAGGGCCAATGAGCAGTTCTTC.

This chain joins TRBV5-8 and TRBJ2-3; D is perhaps TRBD1 (8 bases). With 3 bases removed from V and 0 bases from J, the gap between germline ends came to 14 bases. This CDR3 has 16 amino acids. Germline V CDR1 and CDR2: SGHTS, YDEGEE. The CDR3: CASSSTGGVSTDTQYF. CDR3 sequence (DNA): TGTGCCAGCAGCTCCACAGGGGGGGTTAGCACAGATACGCAGTATTTT.

The rearrangement uses TRBV15 and TRBJ2-1; D ambiguous. From germline, CDR1 is LNHNV and CDR2 YYDKDF (reference sequence). Trimming cost V 0 bases and J 6 bases, with 9 bases left between them. This CDR3 is 14 amino acids long. Here the CDR3 DNA reads TGTGCCACCAGCAGAGATTTAGTGTCCAATGAGCAGTTCTTC. This sequence encodes CATSRDLVSNEQFF.

This clonotype has more than one count but fewer than ten. The rearrangement uses TRBV6-5 and TRBJ1-3; D is unclear. This CDR3 has 11 residues. The ends were cut back, 6 bases at V and 4 bases at J, with 4 bases in the middle. Germline-derived CDR1 and CDR2 are MNHEY and SVGAGI. The CDR3 region has the DNA TGTGCCAGCAGCCAGGGAAACACCATATATTTT. Translating gives CASSQGNTIYF.

A few counts support this clonotype. This chain links TRBV10-2 with TRBJ2-2; TRBD1 is a possible D gene (6 bases). Germline assignment: CDR1 WSHSY and CDR2 SAAADI. The CDR3 contains 14 residues. Trimming shortened V by 1 base and J by 9 bases, and 12 bases separated the two germline ends. CDR3 nucleotides: TGCGCCAGCAGTGAGTGGGGGACAACGTGGGAGCTGTTTTTT. This codes for CASSEWGTTWELFF.

This rearrangement joins TRBV12-2 to TRBJ1-5. TRBV12-2 represents a pseudogene. This CDR3 has 15 amino acids. The CDR3 DNA reads as TGTGCAAGTCGCCCAGCGGACGGAGACAATCAGCCCCAGCATTTT. It codes for CASRPADGDNQPQHF.

The CDR3 loop is CASSPRTGGETQYF. The CDR3 coding sequence is TGTGCCAGCAGTCCTCGGACAGGGGGGGAGACCCAGTACTTC. The chain uses TRBV6-2 or TRBV6-3 and TRBJ2-5; 10 bases line up with TRBD1. CDR1 is MNHEY and CDR2 is SVGEGT in the germline V gene. The junction had 5 bases not matched to a gene; V was cut back by 5 bases and J by 5 bases. The CDR3 runs to 14 residues.

The table lists this clonotype with many counts. This sequence joins TRBV7-2 and TRBJ2-3; D gene unclear. The germline CDR1 and CDR2 sequences are SGHTA and FQGNSA. The CDR3 runs to 12 residues. V was shortened by 4 bases and J by 2 bases, with 4 bases between the two germline ends. The CDR3 DNA reads TGTGCCAGCAGCTCCACCACAGATACGCAGTATTTT. Translating gives CASSSTTDTQYF.

This clonotype occurred once. This may stem from a read error, because a much larger clone lies one nucleotide away. Here the CDR3 omits its conserved ending phenylalanine or tryptophan, so a read error is the likely source. V is TRBV24-1 and J is TRBJ2-3; 9 bases line up with TRBD2. This CDR3 comprises 16 residues. Per the germline V gene, CDR1 is KGHDR and CDR2 is SFDVKD. Trimming removed 3 bases from V and 2 bases from J; junction bases left unmatched: 5. CDR3 loop: CATSDRLAGYTDTQYL. DNA of the CDR3: TGTGCCACCAGTGATCGCCTAGCGGGATACACAGATACGCAGTATTTA.

The table lists this clonotype with a few counts. The chain has TRBV29-1 and TRBJ2-7; tentatively, D is TRBD2 (7 bases). V lost 7 bases, J lost 4 bases, and 17 bases lay in between. Germline V lookup: CDR1 SQVTM, CDR2 ANQGSEA. This CDR3 is 13 amino acids long. CDR3 in DNA: TGCAGCGCCAAGGGGGGGCCGTTATACGAGCAGTACTTC. Its translation is CSAKGGPLYEQYF.